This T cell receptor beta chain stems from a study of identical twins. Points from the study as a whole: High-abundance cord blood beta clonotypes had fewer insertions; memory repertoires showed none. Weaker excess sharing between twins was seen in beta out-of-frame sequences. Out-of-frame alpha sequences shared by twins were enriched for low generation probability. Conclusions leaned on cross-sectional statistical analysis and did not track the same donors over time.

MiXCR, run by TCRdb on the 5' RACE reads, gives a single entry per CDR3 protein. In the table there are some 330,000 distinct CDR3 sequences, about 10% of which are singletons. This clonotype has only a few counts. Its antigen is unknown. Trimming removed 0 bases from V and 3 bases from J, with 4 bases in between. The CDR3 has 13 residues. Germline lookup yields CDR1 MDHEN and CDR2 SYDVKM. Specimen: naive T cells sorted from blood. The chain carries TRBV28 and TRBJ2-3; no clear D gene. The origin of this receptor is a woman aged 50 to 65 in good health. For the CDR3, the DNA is TGTGCCAGCAGTTTATGGCCAACAGATACGCAGTATTTT. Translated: CASSLWPTDTQYF. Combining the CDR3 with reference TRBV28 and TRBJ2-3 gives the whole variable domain DVKVTQSSRYLVKRTGEKVFLECVQDMDHENMFWYRQDPGLGLRLIYFSYDVKMKEKGDIPEGYSVSREKKERFSLILESASTNQTSMYLCASSLWPTDTQYFGPGTRLTVL.